The TCR beta chain described here comes from a study of response to subunit inactivated influenza vaccine. This CDR3 region has 13 residues. Germline V CDR1 and CDR2: ENHRY, SYGVKD. Trimming shortened V by 9 bases and J by 4 bases, and 15 bases separated the two germline ends. Each CDR3 protein gets one entry after TCRdb re-called the RT-PCR reads with MiXCR. In the table there are around 190,000 distinct CDR3 sequences, roughly 14% of which are singletons. The chain links TRBV10-3 to TRBJ1-2; D gene ambiguous. The sequence came from a man aged 45-60 years who received an inactivated influenza vaccine. This specimen consisted of CD8+ T cells sorted from PBMCs, obtained 4 to 6 days after vaccination. This CDR3 is CAMSPGLGYGYTF. CDR3 bases: TGTGCCATGAGCCCCGGGCTAGGCTATGGCTACACCTTC.